This is a list of T cell receptor beta chains from one sample in a study of cytomegalovirus exposure and HLA in healthy donors. The repertoire was sequenced with immunoSEQ multiplex PCR; TCRdb's copy has only in-frame clones and lacks some. The sample yields about 120,000 clones, more than 60% seen once. Material: PBMCs. The receptor set was obtained from a woman aged 35 to 49 in good health and CMV-seropositive. CDR3s include the opening cysteine and the closing phenylalanine or tryptophan. Fields, in order: D gene, V gene, clone size, J gene, CDR3 DNA, CDR3 protein. The D gene is left open where the match is weak. Clone size, where shown, is once, few, many, or a class for clones that have expanded.

d_call: NA; v_call: TRBV9; clone_size: NA; j_call: TRBJ2-5; cdr3_nt: TGTGCCAGCAGCGCAAACACGGAGACCCAGTACTTC; cdr3_aa: CASSANTETQYF
d_call: TRBD2; v_call: TRBV5-6; clone_size: NA; j_call: TRBJ2-2; cdr3_nt: TGTGCCAGCAGTACCGGGACTAGCGGGAAGTACACCGGGGAGCTGTTTTTT; cdr3_aa: CASSTGTSGKYTGELFF
d_call: NA; v_call: TRBV10-2; clone_size: few; j_call: TRBJ2-3; cdr3_nt: TGCGCCAGCACGGGCACAGATACGCAGTATTTT; cdr3_aa: CASTGTDTQYF
d_call: TRBD1; v_call: TRBV18; clone_size: NA; j_call: TRBJ2-2; cdr3_nt: TGTGCCAGCTCAGCAATGACAGGGGCGGACACCGGGGAGCTGTTTTTT; cdr3_aa: CASSAMTGADTGELFF
d_call: TRBD1; v_call: TRBV28; clone_size: NA; j_call: TRBJ1-5; cdr3_nt: TGTGCCAGCAGTTTATACCCGACAGGGGGGGGCAATCAGCCCCAGCATTTT; cdr3_aa: CASSLYPTGGGNQPQHF
d_call: TRBD1; v_call: TRBV5-1; clone_size: NA; j_call: TRBJ1-1; cdr3_nt: TGCGCCAGCAGCTCCGGACAGGGGACGAACACTGAAGCTTTCTTT; cdr3_aa: CASSSGQGTNTEAFF
d_call: NA; v_call: TRBV19; clone_size: NA; j_call: TRBJ2-3; cdr3_nt: TGTGCCAGTAGTATTAAGCATACGCAGTATTTT; cdr3_aa: CASSIKHTQYF
d_call: NA; v_call: TRBV5-1; clone_size: NA; j_call: TRBJ1-4; cdr3_nt: TGCGCCAGCAGCTTGGGTCAGGGAAATGAAAAACTGTTTTTT; cdr3_aa: CASSLGQGNEKLFF
d_call: TRBD2; v_call: TRBV6-5; clone_size: few; j_call: TRBJ2-1; cdr3_nt: TGTGCCAGCAGTACTAGCGGGGTGGGTAGGAATGAGCAGTTCTTC; cdr3_aa: CASSTSGVGRNEQFF
d_call: NA; v_call: TRBV5-4; clone_size: NA; j_call: TRBJ2-7; cdr3_nt: TGTGCCAGCAGCTCGGCGACGGGCTCCTACGAGCAGTACTTC; cdr3_aa: CASSSATGSYEQYF
d_call: TRBD2; v_call: TRBV5-1; clone_size: NA; j_call: TRBJ2-1; cdr3_nt: TGCGCCAGCAGCTTTGGGGCGGGGGGGCATGAGCAGTTCTTC; cdr3_aa: CASSFGAGGHEQFF
d_call: TRBD1; v_call: TRBV7-9; clone_size: NA; j_call: TRBJ2-7; cdr3_nt: TGTGCCAGCAGCCCCCCGGGACAGGGCACAAACGAGCAGTACTTC; cdr3_aa: CASSPPGQGTNEQYF
d_call: TRBD1; v_call: TRBV5-1; clone_size: NA; j_call: TRBJ2-3; cdr3_nt: TGCGCCAGCTCCGGGACAGGGTCGGCAGATACGCAGTATTTT; cdr3_aa: CASSGTGSADTQYF
d_call: TRBD1; v_call: TRBV19; clone_size: NA; j_call: TRBJ1-5; cdr3_nt: TGTGCCAGTAGTATTGGACAGGGCGGGCGCAATCAGCCCCAGCATTTT; cdr3_aa: CASSIGQGGRNQPQHF
d_call: TRBD2; v_call: TRBV9; clone_size: few; j_call: TRBJ2-5; cdr3_nt: TGTGCCAGCAGCGTCGGGACCGGCGGGAGGGAGACCCAGTACTTC; cdr3_aa: CASSVGTGGRETQYF
d_call: TRBD2; v_call: TRBV5-1; clone_size: NA; j_call: TRBJ2-5; cdr3_nt: TGCGCCAGCAGCAGAGGGACTAGAGGAGGGGAGGAGACCCAGTACTTC; cdr3_aa: CASSRGTRGGEETQYF
d_call: NA; v_call: TRBV20-1; clone_size: NA; j_call: TRBJ2-7; cdr3_nt: TGCAGTGCTAGTTGGGAGCACGAGCAGTACTTC; cdr3_aa: CSASWEHEQYF